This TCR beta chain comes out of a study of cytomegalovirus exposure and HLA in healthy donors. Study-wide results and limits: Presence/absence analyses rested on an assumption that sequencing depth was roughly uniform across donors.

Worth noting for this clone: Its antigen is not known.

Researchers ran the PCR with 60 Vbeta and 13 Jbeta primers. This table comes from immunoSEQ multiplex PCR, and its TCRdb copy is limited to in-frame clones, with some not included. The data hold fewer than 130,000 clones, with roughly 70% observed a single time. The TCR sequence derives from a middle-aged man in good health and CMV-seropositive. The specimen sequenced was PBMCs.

This CDR3 reads CASSPTESGNTIYF. The CDR3 DNA follows: TGTGCCAGCAGCCCGACAGAATCTGGAAACACCATATATTTT. J is TRBJ1-3 and V is TRBV6-6; TRBD1 is a possible D gene (5 bases). V was shortened by 6 bases and J by 1 base, with 10 bases between the two germline ends. Per the germline V gene, CDR1 is MNHNY and CDR2 is SVGAGI (reference sequence). The CDR3 is 14 amino acids.